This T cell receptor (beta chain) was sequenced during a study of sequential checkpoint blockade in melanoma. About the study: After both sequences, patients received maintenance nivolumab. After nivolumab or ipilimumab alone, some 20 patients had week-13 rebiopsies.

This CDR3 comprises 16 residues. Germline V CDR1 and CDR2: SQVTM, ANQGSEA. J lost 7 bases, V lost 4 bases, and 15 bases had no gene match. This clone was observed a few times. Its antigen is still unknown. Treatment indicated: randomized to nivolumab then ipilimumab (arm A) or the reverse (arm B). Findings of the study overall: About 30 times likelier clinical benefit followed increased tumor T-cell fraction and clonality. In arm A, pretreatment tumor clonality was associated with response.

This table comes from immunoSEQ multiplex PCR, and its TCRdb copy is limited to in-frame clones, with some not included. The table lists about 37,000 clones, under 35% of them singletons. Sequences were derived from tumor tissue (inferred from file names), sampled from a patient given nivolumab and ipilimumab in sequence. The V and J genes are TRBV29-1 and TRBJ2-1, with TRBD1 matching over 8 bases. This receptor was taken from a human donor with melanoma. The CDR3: CSVGETDRVMGNEQFF. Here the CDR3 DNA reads TGCAGCGTTGGAGAGACGGACAGGGTTATGGGTAATGAGCAGTTCTTC.